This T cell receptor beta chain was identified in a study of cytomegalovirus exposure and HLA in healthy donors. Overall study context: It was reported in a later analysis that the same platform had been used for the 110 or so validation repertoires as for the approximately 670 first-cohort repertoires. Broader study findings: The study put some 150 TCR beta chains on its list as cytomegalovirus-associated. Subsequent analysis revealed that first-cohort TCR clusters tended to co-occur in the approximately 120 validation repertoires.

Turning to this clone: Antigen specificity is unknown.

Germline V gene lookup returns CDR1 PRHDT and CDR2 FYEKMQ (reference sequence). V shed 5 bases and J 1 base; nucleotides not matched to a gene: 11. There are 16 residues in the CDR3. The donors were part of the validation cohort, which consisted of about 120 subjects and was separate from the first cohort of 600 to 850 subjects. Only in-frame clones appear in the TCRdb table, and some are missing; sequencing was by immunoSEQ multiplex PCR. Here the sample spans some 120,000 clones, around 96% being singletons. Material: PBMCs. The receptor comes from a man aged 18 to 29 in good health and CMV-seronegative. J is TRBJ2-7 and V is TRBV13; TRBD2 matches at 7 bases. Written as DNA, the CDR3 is TGTGCCAGCAGCCCTGGGGGGGGAGGGAAATCCTACGAGCAGTACTTC. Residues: CASSPGGGGKSYEQYF. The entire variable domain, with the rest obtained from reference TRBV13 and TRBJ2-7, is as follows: AAGVIQSPRHLIKEKRETATLKCYPIPRHDTVYWYQQGPGQDPQFLISFYEKMQSDKGSIPDRFSAQQFSDYHSELNMSSLELGDSALYFCASSPGGGGKSYEQYFGPGTRLTVT.